A single TCR beta chain is shown here with its context. This sample was included in a study of glioma-infiltrating T cells after dendritic cell vaccination. Across the study: Autologous tumor lysate was loaded overnight onto monocyte-derived dendritic cells grown approximately 7 days with IL-4 and GM-CSF.

The germline V gene has CDR1 SQVTM and CDR2 ANQGSEA. This CDR3 region has 11 residues. V dropped 7 bases and J dropped 0 bases, with 6 bases sitting between them. The immunoSEQ assay amplified TCRB CDR3 from up to 2 ug DNA. The primer mix had 60 V beta and 13 J beta primers. Produced via immunoSEQ multiplex PCR; TCRdb's table is partial and in-frame only. Here the sample spans more than 95,000 clones, 80% to 90% being singletons. The sequencing here drew on blood, taken before dendritic cell vaccination. The clonotype originates from a human donor with glioblastoma. The genes are TRBV29-1 and TRBJ1-1, with D perhaps matching TRBD1 (5 bases). The DNA of the CDR3 is TGCAGCGGGGGGGTGAACACTGAAGCTTTCTTT. Translation gives CSGGVNTEAFF.